Below, 22 T cell receptor beta chains from the same sample are listed, as sequenced in a study of shared clonotypes between healthy human individuals. Here immunoSEQ multiplex PCR was the method, and the copy in TCRdb shows in-frame clones only, minus some. The sample lists fewer than 850,000 clones; 72% were seen once. Sequenced material: memory CD4+ T cells sorted from blood. The subset here: CD45RA-negative fraction. These receptor sequences come from a woman in her twenties or thirties in good health.

CDR3 nucleotides: TGTGCCAGCAGGGGGACTGCTGGAAACACCATATATTTT. Translation: CASRGTAGNTIYF. The chain combines TRBV6-5 with TRBJ1-3, with a tentative D call TRBD1 (5 bases). CDR3 length equals 13 residues. Germline V gene sequence: CDR1 MNHEY, CDR2 SVGAGI. V gave up 6 bases and J gave up 2 bases, with 8 bases separating them.

V and J are TRBV5-1 and TRBJ2-3, with 9 bases identical to TRBD1. Germline V gives CDR1 SGHRS, CDR2 YFSETQ. The CDR3 covers 16 residues. The V segment lost 2 bases and the J segment 0 bases; nucleotides outside the gene matches: 4. The CDR3 sequence is CASSFGQGHSTDTQYF. The CDR3 DNA reads TGCGCCAGCAGCTTTGGACAGGGGCATAGCACAGATACGCAGTATTTT.

This clone was counted only a few times. The genes are TRBV27 and TRBJ1-5, with 7 bases matching TRBD1. The CDR3 sequence is 16 residues long. The V segment lost 5 bases and the J segment 4 bases; nucleotides outside the gene matches: 11. Germline V gene data show CDR1 as MNHEY and CDR2 as SMNVEV (reference sequence). The CDR3 here is CASSPTGTIRNQPQHF. CDR3 DNA sequence: TGTGCCAGCAGTCCGACAGGGACTATTCGGAATCAGCCCCAGCATTTT.

J is TRBJ2-1 and V is TRBV18; 8 nucleotides line up with TRBD2. J lost 4 bases, V lost 5 bases, and 7 bases had no gene match. CDR1 and CDR2 (germline): KGHSH, LQKENI. CDR3 size: 15 residues. The CDR3 loop is CASSNSSGYYNEQFF. The CDR3 bases are TGTGCCAGCTCAAACTCTAGCGGGTATTACAATGAGCAGTTCTTC.

This chain joins TRBV6-4 and TRBJ2-2, with unresolved D. V lost 7 bases and J 4 bases, leaving 10 bases between the germline ends. Germline CDR1 reads MRHNA; CDR2 reads SNTAGT. The CDR3 extends over 13 amino acids. CDR3 in DNA: TGTGCCAGCATGGATCGGTTCACCGGGGAGCTGTTTTTT. Amino acid sequence: CASMDRFTGELFF.

The V and J genes are TRBV15 and TRBJ2-1; D is unclear. V lost 2 bases, J lost 6 bases, and 14 bases lay in between. From germline, CDR1 is LNHNV and CDR2 YYDKDF (reference sequence). CDR3 length: 15 amino acids. DNA for the CDR3: TGTGCCACCAGCAGACCTGCGGCGGTCAGCAATGAGCAGTTCTTC. Amino acids: CATSRPAAVSNEQFF.

The chain uses TRBV21-1 and TRBJ1-5; the table's D call, TRBD1, has no DNA check behind it. TRBV21-1 is designated a pseudogene. The CDR3 contains 14 residues. The DNA for the CDR3 is TGTGCCAGCAGCAGCAGGGTAGAGTATCAGCCCCAGCATTTT. Translated: CASSSRVEYQPQHF.

In this sample, this clone turned up a few times. The V and J genes are TRBV19 and TRBJ2-5; tentative D call: TRBD1 (7 bases). CDR1 is LNHDA, CDR2 SQIVND, per germline (reference sequence). The CDR3 loop spans 14 amino acids. V lost 5 bases and J lost 5, with 15 bases in between. The CDR3: CASSVQGSGETQYF. The CDR3 coding sequence is TGTGCCAGTAGTGTACAGGGGAGCGGGGAGACCCAGTACTTC. Using reference TRBV19 and TRBJ2-5 for the parts outside the CDR3, the full variable domain is DGGITQSPKYLFRKEGQNVTLSCEQNLNHDAMYWYRQDPGQGLRLIYYSQIVNDFQKGDIAEGYSVSREKKESFPLTVTSAQKNPTAFYLCASSVQGSGETQYFGPGTRLLVL.

CDR3 residues: CASSLAGGTTNEKLFF. CDR3 in DNA: TGCGCCAGCAGCTTGGCAGGGGGCACGACTAATGAAAAACTGTTTTTT. This chain uses TRBV5-1 with TRBJ1-4, with 8 bases fitting TRBD1. J was trimmed by 2 bases and V by 0 bases; bases with no gene match: 3. Germline-derived CDR1 and CDR2 are SGHRS and YFSETQ. The CDR3 covers 16 residues.

The chain links TRBV4-1 to TRBJ1-2, with D hard to call. Germline V gives CDR1 MGHRA, CDR2 YSYEKL. The CDR3 totals 14 residues. The ends were cut back, 4 bases at V and 6 bases at J, with 15 bases in the middle. The CDR3 spells CASSRLFEADGYTF. As DNA, the CDR3 is TGCGCCAGCAGCCGACTTTTCGAGGCTGATGGCTACACCTTC.

As for this clone: With only one base between it and a far larger clone, this is likely a read error. The rearrangement links TRBV9 to TRBJ2-7; 12 nucleotides align to TRBD2. Germline values: CDR1 SGDLS, CDR2 YYNGEE. This CDR3 is built from 15 residues. The V gene end was trimmed by 3 bases and the J gene end by 0 bases; junction bases not matched to a gene: 1. This CDR3 reads CASSETSGSSYEQYF. The CDR3 bases are TGTGCCAGCAGCGAGACTAGCGGGAGCTCCTACGAGCAGTACTTC.

This clone showed up just a few times. The gene calls are TRBV6-1 and TRBJ2-7; D not resolved. Trimming cost V 6 bases and J 2 bases, with 11 bases left between them. From germline, CDR1 is MNHNS and CDR2 SASEGT. The CDR3 covers 13 residues. CDR3 region: CASRNPDTYEQYF. The DNA for the CDR3 is TGTGCCAGCAGGAACCCAGACACCTACGAGCAGTACTTC.

The V and J genes are TRBV6-6 and TRBJ1-1; unclear D gene. This CDR3 has 13 residues. V gave up 6 bases and J gave up 0 bases, with 8 bases separating them. Germline loops: CDR1 MNHNY, CDR2 SVGAGI (reference sequence). In DNA form, the CDR3 reads TGTGCCAGCAGGGCGGTCATGAACACTGAAGCTTTCTTT. Translated: CASRAVMNTEAFF.

The rearrangement uses TRBV6-1 and TRBJ2-2, with TRBD1 matching over 7 bases. From germline, CDR1 is MNHNS and CDR2 SASEGT. The CDR3 consists of 15 residues. The trim removed 7 bases at V and 2 bases at J, leaving 7 bases unmatched. CDR3 nucleotide sequence: TGTGCCAGCATCATGGGACAGCCCAACACCGGGGAGCTGTTTTTT. Translating it yields CASIMGQPNTGELFF.

This rearrangement joins TRBV28 to TRBJ2-1, with TRBD2 identical over 12 bases. Trimming at V came to 5 bases and at J to 5 bases, leaving 7 bases not matched to a gene. Germline CDR1 reads MDHEN; CDR2 reads SYDVKM. The CDR3 contains 16 residues. The CDR3 DNA follows: TGTGCCAGCAGTGCTAGCGGGAGGGCTCTCCACAATGAGCAGTTCTTC. It translates to CASSASGRALHNEQFF.

The chain carries TRBV9 and TRBJ2-3, with 8 bases fitting TRBD1. The CDR3 has 13 amino acids. Per germline, CDR1 SGDLS and CDR2 YYNGEE. The trim removed 4 bases at V and 9 bases at J, leaving 7 bases unmatched. CDR3 coding DNA: TGTGCCAGCAGCCCCCGGGACAGGCGCACGCAGTATTTT. Encoded protein: CASSPRDRRTQYF.

Concerning this clone itself: Other DNA variants within this sample encode the same CDR3. The chain couples TRBV30 to TRBJ1-3, with D unresolved. The length of the CDR3 is 15 residues. CDR1 is GTSNPN, CDR2 SVGIG, per germline (reference sequence). Trimming pared 0 bases from V and 0 bases from J, leaving 9 bases between. The CDR3 sequence: CAWSVGQSSGNTIYF. In DNA form, the CDR3 reads TGTGCCTGGAGTGTAGGGCAGAGCTCTGGAAACACCATATATTTT.

V and J are TRBV7-2 and TRBJ2-3; TRBD2 is a possible D gene (5 bases). Germline V gene sequence: CDR1 SGHTA, CDR2 FQGNSA. The CDR3 totals 14 residues. Trimming removed 5 bases at V and 6 bases at J, with 15 bases between. CDR3 amino acids: CASSPRRATDTQYF. The DNA of the CDR3 is TGTGCCAGCAGCCCCCGGCGGGCTACCGATACGCAGTATTTT.

The chain carries TRBV18 and TRBJ1-2, with 12 bases fitting TRBD1. J was trimmed by 7 bases and V by 0 bases; bases with no gene match: 6. The CDR3 is made up of 16 amino acids. The germline V gene has CDR1 KGHSH and CDR2 LQKENI. CDR3 in DNA: TGTGCCAGCTCACCACCGGGGACAGGGGGCGAGTCTGGCTACACCTTC. Translation gives CASSPPGTGGESGYTF.

This sequence joins TRBV27 and TRBJ2-7; D uncertain. The CDR3 has 14 amino acids. The V and J ends lost 9 bases and 0 bases respectively, with 15 bases between them. Germline assignment: CDR1 MNHEY and CDR2 SMNVEV (reference sequence). The CDR3 loop is CASRSFSDSYEQYF. CDR3 DNA: TGTGCCAGTCGAAGTTTTTCCGACTCCTACGAGCAGTACTTC.

The V gene is TRBV6-1, the J gene TRBJ2-3; maybe TRBD2 (6 bases). The CDR3 contains 14 residues. From germline, CDR1 is MNHNS and CDR2 SASEGT. Deletions cut 5 bases from V and 6 bases from J, with 15 bases between. The CDR3 DNA reads as TGTGCCAGCAGTAAGCCGACTAGGTTGGATACGCAGTATTTT. It codes for CASSKPTRLDTQYF.

The chain joins TRBV28 to TRBJ2-3, with D possibly TRBD2 on 6 matching bases. V lost 4 bases and J lost 11, with 19 bases in between. Germline V gene lookup returns CDR1 MDHEN and CDR2 SYDVKM. CDR3 length: 14 residues. CDR3 amino acids: CASSWPSTSPWQYF. The CDR3 region has the DNA TGTGCCAGCAGTTGGCCCTCGACTAGTCCGTGGCAGTATTTT.